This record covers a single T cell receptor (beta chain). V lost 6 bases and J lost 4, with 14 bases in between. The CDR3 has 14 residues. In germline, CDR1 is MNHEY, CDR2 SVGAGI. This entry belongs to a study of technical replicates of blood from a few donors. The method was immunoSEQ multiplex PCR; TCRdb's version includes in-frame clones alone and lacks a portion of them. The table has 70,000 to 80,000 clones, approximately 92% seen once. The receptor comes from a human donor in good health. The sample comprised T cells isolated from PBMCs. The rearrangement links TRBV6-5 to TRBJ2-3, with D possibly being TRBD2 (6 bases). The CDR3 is CASRLLSGADTQYF. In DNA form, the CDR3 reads TGTGCCAGCAGGCTGCTCTCGGGAGCAGATACGCAGTATTTT.